This T cell receptor (beta chain) originates from a study of T-cell memory formation after mild COVID-19. Study-level points and caveats: Whereas later expanders leaned CD4+, clones contracting day 15 to 85 showed a balanced CD4/CD8 makeup. That cross-reactive memory joined was suggested by some responding clones appearing in pre-infection memory. Mainly CM and EM harbored the contracting CD4+ clones; mainly EMRA harbored the CD8+ ones.

As concerns this clonotype: Its antigen remains unknown.

From the 5' RACE reads, TCRdb called clonotypes with MiXCR, one entry per CDR3 protein. The top ten clones hold approximately 20% of a sample with 250,000 or so distinct CDR3 sequences, over 9% of them seen once. Sequenced sample: PBMCs or a T cell subset sorted from them (not recorded which). The receptor's source is a young man who had mild COVID-19 (a few samples of this study predate the infection). Cell type and time point are not known.

In DNA form, the CDR3 reads TGTGCCAGCAACTCAGGATGGGGCGTGGAGACCCAGTACTTC. Amino acid sequence: CASNSGWGVETQYF. V and J are TRBV11-2 and TRBJ2-5; TRBD1 might be the D (5 bases). V lost 7 bases, J lost 5 bases, and 17 bases lay in between. Germline V CDR1 and CDR2: SGHAT, FQNNGV. CDR3 length equals 14 residues.